This T cell receptor (beta chain) was captured in a study of T cell clonality in common variable immunodeficiency. Study conclusions and caveats: Reportedly, TCR beta sequences from common variable immunodeficiency showed fewer deletions and N-nucleotide insertions.

Reduced serum IgG, IgA and/or IgM plus specific antibody deficiency defined CVID. All CVID subjects were on immunoglobulin replacement for at least one year. Blood came from CVID subjects not ill and not taking immunomodulatory or immunosuppressive medication. The assay was immunoSEQ multiplex PCR, and TCRdb's table has in-frame clones only and misses some. Observed in the sample are fewer than 25,000 clones, none of them singletons. The germline CDR1 and CDR2 sequences are SGHTA and FQGTGA. V was shortened by 5 bases and J by 5 bases, with 12 bases between the two germline ends. This CDR3 spans 13 amino acids. This clone was seen more than once but under ten times. Its antigen is not identified. The missing CDR3 end, 3 residues past where the read stops, is filled in from the germline J gene.

The rearrangement uses TRBV7-3 and TRBJ1-2; D perhaps matches TRBD1 (6 bases). The TCR originated in a human donor with common variable immunodeficiency. The sample consisted of peripheral blood mononuclear cells. The CDR3: CASSLQGRYGYTF. Partial CDR3 DNA: TGTGCCAGCAGCCTACAGGGACGGTATGGC.